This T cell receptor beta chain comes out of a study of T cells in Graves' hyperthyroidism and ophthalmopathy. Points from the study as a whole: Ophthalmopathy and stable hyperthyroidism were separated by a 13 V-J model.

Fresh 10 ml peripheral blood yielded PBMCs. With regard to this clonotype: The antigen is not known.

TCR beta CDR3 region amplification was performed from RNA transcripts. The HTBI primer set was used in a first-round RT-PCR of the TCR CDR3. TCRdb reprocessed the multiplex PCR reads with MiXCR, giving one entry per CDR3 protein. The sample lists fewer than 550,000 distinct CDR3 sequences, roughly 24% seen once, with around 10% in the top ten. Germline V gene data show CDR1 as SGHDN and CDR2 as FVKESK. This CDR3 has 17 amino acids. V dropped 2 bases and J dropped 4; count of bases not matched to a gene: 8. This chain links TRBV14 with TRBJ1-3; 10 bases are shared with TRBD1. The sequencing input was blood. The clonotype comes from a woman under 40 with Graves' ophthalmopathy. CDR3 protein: CASSQLRQGAFGNTIYF. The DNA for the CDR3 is TGTGCCAGCAGCCAACTACGACAGGGGGCTTTCGGAAACACCATATATTTT.